This T cell receptor (beta chain) came from a study of shared clonotypes between healthy human individuals. Across the study: CD4 naive and memory got three plates each, CD8 naive two, CD8 memory one.

With 1 base clipped from V and 2 bases from J, the junction kept 3 bases outside the gene matches. Germline V gene lookup returns CDR1 SGHVS and CDR2 FQNEAQ. This CDR3 contains 15 residues. Cells designated naive CD8 were CD45RO-negative and were positively selected for CCR7, with terminally differentiated effector memory CD45RA+ cells excluded. The donor population consisted of healthy HIV-negative adults with no recent acute infections or vaccinations. Data came from immunoSEQ multiplex PCR; TCRdb stores just in-frame clones and leaves some out. Among under 2,000,000 clones listed, roughly 94% were seen once.

The genes are TRBV7-8 and TRBJ2-7; 9 positions agree with TRBD1. The sample comprised naive CD8+ T cells sorted from blood. The TCR was taken from a man younger than 35 in good health. This chain's CDR3 is CASSLGDREAYEQYF. CDR3 bases: TGTGCCAGCAGCTTAGGGGACAGGGAGGCCTACGAGCAGTACTTC.